This T cell receptor beta chain was retrieved from a study of neurological immune-mediated disorders. In its sample, this clonotype was seen many times. Antigen specificity is unknown. TCRdb reanalysed the 5' RACE reads using MiXCR and keeps one entry per CDR3 protein. The sample includes 60,000 to 70,000 distinct CDR3 sequences, over 5% seen only once; the top ten take around 5.3%. The germline V gene encodes CDR1 SGHRS and CDR2 YFSETQ. CDR3 length: 14 residues. Trimming removed 1 base from V and 9 bases from J, with 11 bases in between. Findings of the study overall: No CDR3 amino acid sequences were shared by expanded clones across subjects, suggesting private repertoires in all groups.

Sequenced sample: PBMCs. V gene TRBV5-1 combines with J gene TRBJ1-6; the D is unclear. The receptor was isolated from a human donor with multiple sclerosis. The donor label of this sample is uncertain. CDR3 in amino acids: CASSLNWEISPLHF. The CDR3, as DNA: TGCGCCAGCAGCTTGAATTGGGAAATTTCACCCCTCCACTTT. Drawing the rest from reference TRBV5-1 and TRBJ1-6, the complete variable domain is KAGVTQTPRYLIKTRGQQVTLSCSPISGHRSVSWYQQTPGQGLQFLFEYFSETQRNKGNFPGRFSGRQFSNSRSEMNVSTLELGDSALYLCASSLNWEISPLHFGNGTRLTVT.